This T cell receptor beta chain was recorded in a study of beta chain features in type 1 diabetes. V was trimmed by 4 bases and J by 5 bases, leaving 18 bases between them. The germline V gene encodes CDR1 SGHRS and CDR2 YFSETQ. The CDR3 consists of 15 residues. This clone was detected only a few times. Antigen unknown. Sorted cells reached over 95% purity in every population. Every bit of the isolated RNA underwent reverse transcription, so sequencing read expressed TCRB transcripts. The assay was immunoSEQ multiplex PCR, and TCRdb's table has in-frame clones only and misses some. The sample comprises about 340,000 clones, 13% of which are singletons, and 0.013% to 0.015% rests with the top ten. Study observations and caveats: Shorter TCRB CDR3s, moderately but significantly so, were found in Type 1 diabetes patients in all four CD4+ subsets. Patients' naive, central memory and regulatory TCRB repertoires appeared more alike than those of healthy donors.

The rearrangement uses TRBV5-1 and TRBJ2-5; a weak D match, TRBD1 (6 bases). The material sequenced was naive CD4+ T cells from blood. The sequence derives from a young woman with type 1 diabetes. The DNA for the CDR3 is TGCGCCAGCAGCCATGGCCAAGGACAGCAGGAGACCCAGTACTTC. This translates into CASSHGQGQQETQYF.